These 30 T cell receptor beta chains came from one sample sequenced in a study of beta chain features in type 1 diabetes. Study-level points and caveats: Shortening that was moderate but significant affected the TCRB CDR3s of Type 1 diabetes patients in all four CD4+ subsets.

Expressed TCRB transcripts were sequenced, since all the RNA that had been isolated was reverse transcribed. This table comes from immunoSEQ multiplex PCR, and its TCRdb copy is limited to in-frame clones, with some not included. The data contain tens of thousands of clones, about 68% of them singletons. These receptors have no known antigen. The source material was Tregs from blood. These receptors were obtained from a man younger than 40 with type 1 diabetes. Some clones in this sample may be carry-over from other donors' samples.

This sequence joins TRBV20-1 and TRBJ2-2; D remains unclear. Germline loops: CDR1 DFQATT, CDR2 SNEGSKA (reference sequence). V was shortened by 2 bases and J by 7 bases, with 5 bases between the two germline ends. The CDR3 runs 11 residues. CDR3 DNA: TGCAGTGCTAGACAGTTCGGGGAGCTGTTTTTT. Translating it yields CSARQFGELFF.

V and J are TRBV11-1 and TRBJ2-1, with 9 nucleotides matching TRBD2. This CDR3 region has 15 residues. The V and J ends lost 4 bases and 7 bases, in that order; junction bases with no gene match: 8. Per germline, CDR1 SGHAT and CDR2 FQDESV (reference sequence). The DNA for the CDR3 is TGTGCCAGCAGCTCCGGAGGGGCGGGGGGGAATGAGCAGTTCTTC. It yields the protein CASSSGGAGGNEQFF.

This clone has only a few counts. The chain joins TRBV7-2 to TRBJ1-1; the D is unclear. Trimming shortened V by 5 bases and J by 0 bases, and 16 bases separated the two germline ends. CDR1 and CDR2 (germline): SGHTA, FQGNSA. The CDR3 consists of 16 residues. The CDR3 sequence is CASSTQAWEMNTEAFF. The DNA of the CDR3 is TGTGCCAGCAGCACCCAGGCCTGGGAGATGAACACTGAAGCTTTCTTT.

The rearrangement joins TRBV7-2 to TRBJ2-2; the D is unclear. The germline gives CDR1 SGHTA, CDR2 FQGNSA. The CDR3 spans 14 residues. Between the trimmed V and J ends, which lost 4 bases and 7 bases, there was a span of 13 bases. The CDR3 DNA follows: TGTGCCAGCAGCTCCCGACTCTCTATCGGGGAGCTGTTTTTT. This codes for CASSSRLSIGELFF.

This chain links TRBV10-3 with TRBJ2-1; 7 bases fit TRBD2. Germline V gene lookup returns CDR1 ENHRY and CDR2 SYGVKD. The CDR3 is made up of 13 amino acids. J gave up 0 bases and V 8 bases, and 1 base lay outside the gene matches. The CDR3 loop reads CAISSGSYNEQFF. CDR3 coding DNA: TGTGCCATCTCTAGCGGCTCCTACAATGAGCAGTTCTTC.

The J gene is TRBJ1-5, the V gene TRBV7-9; the D is unclear. V shed 1 base and J shed 0 bases, with 4 bases lying between them. Looked up from germline, CDR1 is SEHNR and CDR2 is FQNEAQ (reference sequence). This CDR3 comprises 14 residues. The CDR3 DNA reads as TGTGCCAGCAGCTTAGGCTATAGCAATCAGCCCCAGCATTTT. This translates into CASSLGYSNQPQHF.

This chain links TRBV6-1 with TRBJ2-3; 7 bases agree with TRBD2. The CDR3 spans 14 residues. In germline, CDR1 is MNHNS, CDR2 SASEGT. Trimming cost V 11 bases and J 1 base; bases outside gene matches: 9. CDR3 DNA sequence: TGTGCCGGTTCAATAGCGGGCCGCACAGATACGCAGTATTTT. It encodes CAGSIAGRTDTQYF.

The chain links TRBV7-2 to TRBJ2-7; a weak D match, TRBD2 (5 bases). CDR3 length: 15 amino acids. The V and J ends lost 1 base and 4 bases respectively, with 14 bases between them. The germline CDR1 and CDR2 sequences are SGHTA and FQGNSA. The CDR3 is CASSLGIQGLYEQYF. For the CDR3, the DNA is TGTGCCAGCAGCTTAGGGATCCAAGGACTTTACGAGCAGTACTTC.

This CDR3 reads CASSLGRVGEKLFF. The DNA for the CDR3 is TGCGCCAGCAGCTTGGGTCGGGTTGGGGAAAAACTGTTTTTT. The gene calls are TRBV5-1 and TRBJ1-4; D unresolved. Germline CDR1 SGHRS, CDR2 YFSETQ. V was pared by 0 bases and J by 8 bases, with 11 bases between. CDR3 length: 14 amino acids.

V usage is TRBV30 and J usage is TRBJ2-2, with a tentative D call TRBD1 (6 bases). V was trimmed by 4 bases and J by 6 bases, leaving 12 bases between them. The CDR3 totals 13 residues. Germline V gene lookup returns CDR1 GTSNPN and CDR2 SVGIG (reference sequence). CDR3 in DNA: TGTGCCTGGACTGGCTCAGGGGCCGGGGAGCTGTTTTTT. Its protein is CAWTGSGAGELFF.

The V gene is TRBV7-2, the J gene TRBJ2-2; the D is unclear. The germline V and J ends were trimmed by 6 bases and 6 bases, with 8 bases remaining between them. CDR1 and CDR2 from the germline V gene are SGHTA and FQGNSA. The CDR3 covers 12 residues. CDR3 sequence (DNA): TGTGCCAGCAGGCCCGAGTCCGGGGAGCTGTTTTTT. Protein: CASRPESGELFF.

This clone was seen a handful of times. This chain links TRBV5-1 with TRBJ2-2; possible D gene TRBD1, 5 bases. The CDR3 is 15 residues long. V lost 4 bases and J 0 bases, leaving 10 bases between the germline ends. CDR1 and CDR2 (germline): SGHRS, YFSETQ. CDR3 DNA: TGCGCCAGCAGCCAAGACAGCCCGAACACCGGGGAGCTGTTTTTT. Protein product: CASSQDSPNTGELFF.

The chain is built from TRBV7-3 and TRBJ2-3, with a weak D call TRBD2 (6 bases). There are 16 residues in the CDR3. The V gene's germline CDR1 is SGHTA and CDR2 FQGTGA. Trimming removed 2 bases at V and 3 bases at J, with 15 bases between. CDR3 coding DNA: TGTGCCAGCAGCTTAGACATAGCCGGGGGAACAGATACGCAGTATTTT. It yields the protein CASSLDIAGGTDTQYF.

The V call is TRBV6-1, the J call TRBJ1-2, with D hard to call. The CDR3 extends over 13 amino acids. Germline CDR1 MNHNS, CDR2 SASEGT. V was cut by 8 bases and J by 0 bases, with 10 bases left in between. This chain's CDR3 is CASQASANYGYTF. Written as DNA, the CDR3 is TGTGCCAGCCAAGCGAGCGCTAACTATGGCTACACCTTC.

The V gene is TRBV6-5, the J gene TRBJ1-4, with 7 positions matching TRBD1. Losses at the gene ends were 5 bases for V and 11 bases for J; bases not matched to a gene: 8. The CDR3 has 13 residues. Germline V lookup: CDR1 MNHEY, CDR2 SVGAGI. The CDR3 reads CASSTDRVGKLFF. CDR3 in DNA: TGTGCCAGCAGTACAGACAGGGTTGGGAAACTGTTTTTT.

The V call is TRBV6-6, the J call TRBJ2-3, with TRBD2 matching over 7 bases. The germline V gene encodes CDR1 MNHNY and CDR2 SVGAGI (reference sequence). This CDR3 region has 14 residues. J lost 1 base, V lost 6 bases, and 4 bases had no gene match. The chain's CDR3 is CASSHLAGTDTQYF. CDR3 sequence (DNA): TGTGCCAGCAGCCACCTAGCGGGCACAGATACGCAGTATTTT.

The gene calls are TRBV5-1 and TRBJ2-7; 12 bases line up with TRBD1. Germline V gene sequence: CDR1 SGHRS, CDR2 YFSETQ. The CDR3 totals 14 residues. The V segment lost 3 bases and the J segment 6 bases; nucleotides outside the gene matches: 4. CDR3 DNA: TGCGCCAGCAGCTCCGGGACAGGGGGCGGCGAGCAGTACTTC. It yields the protein CASSSGTGGGEQYF.

The chain carries TRBV7-2 and TRBJ2-1, with no clear D. Looked up from germline, CDR1 is SGHTA and CDR2 is FQGNSA. This CDR3 contains 13 residues. Trimming left V 2 bases short and J 4 bases short, with 6 bases between. The DNA of the CDR3 is TGTGCCAGCAGCTTAACTAATTACAATGAGCAGTTCTTC. The encoded protein is CASSLTNYNEQFF.

V is TRBV7-2 and J is TRBJ1-1; no reliable D call. The CDR3 consists of 12 residues. Germline values: CDR1 SGHTA, CDR2 FQGNSA. Trimming removed 5 bases from V and 0 bases from J, with 4 bases in between. The CDR3 sequence: CASSRMNTEAFF. In DNA form, the CDR3 reads TGTGCCAGCAGCCGTATGAACACTGAAGCTTTCTTT.

V usage is TRBV5-5 and J usage is TRBJ2-7; 10 bases align to TRBD2. The J segment lost 2 bases and the V segment lost 0 bases, leaving 2 bases of the junction unmatched. The CDR3 is 15 residues long. The germline CDR1 and CDR2 sequences are SGHKS and YYEKEE (reference sequence). The CDR3 loop is CASSLGGTSAYEQYF. CDR3 coding DNA: TGTGCCAGCAGCTTGGGTGGGACTAGCGCCTACGAGCAGTACTTC.

The V call is TRBV18, the J call TRBJ2-7; tentative D call: TRBD1 (5 bases). Germline V gene lookup returns CDR1 KGHSH and CDR2 LQKENI. Deletions cut 3 bases from V and 7 bases from J, with 19 bases between. CDR3 size: 15 residues. CDR3 sequence reads: CASSPVQGALWEQYF. The CDR3, as DNA: TGTGCCAGCTCACCGGTCCAAGGGGCCCTGTGGGAGCAGTACTTC.

This chain uses TRBV2 with TRBJ2-5, with D tentatively TRBD1 (6 bases). This CDR3 region has 11 residues. Trimming removed 2 bases from V and 11 bases from J, with 9 bases in between. Per germline, CDR1 SNHLY and CDR2 FYNNEI. The DNA for the CDR3 is TGTGCCAGCAGTGAAAAGGGGGAGCAGTACTTC. Translation: CASSEKGEQYF.

This sequence joins TRBV7-2 and TRBJ2-5, with 7 bases lining up with TRBD2. Germline CDR1 is SGHTA and CDR2 is FQGNSA. The CDR3 length is 14 residues. J lost 5 bases, V lost 0 bases, and 3 bases had no gene match. The DNA of the CDR3 is TGTGCCAGCAGCTTAGCGGGGGGGGTTGAGACCCAGTACTTC. Encoded protein: CASSLAGGVETQYF.

This clone was detected a few times. The chain couples TRBV4-3 to TRBJ1-5; TRBD1 matches 7 bases. This CDR3 contains 14 residues. Germline trimming cut 0 bases from V and 6 bases from J; bases unmatched to any gene: 2. Germline V CDR1 and CDR2: LGHNA, YSLEER. The DNA of the CDR3 is TGCGCCAGCAGCCAAGAAACAGGGGCTCAGCCCCAGCATTTT. Translating gives CASSQETGAQPQHF.

This clone was detected a few times. The V call is TRBV2, the J call TRBJ2-5; the match to TRBD1 covers 9 bases. CDR1 and CDR2 (germline): SNHLY, FYNNEI. V lost 0 bases, J lost 5 bases, and 10 bases stayed unmatched. The length of the CDR3 is 17 residues. CDR3 nucleotides: TGTGCCAGCAGTGAAGCTCAGGGACAGGGATCGGGGGAGACCCAGTACTTC. Encoded protein: CASSEAQGQGSGETQYF.

The gene calls are TRBV9 and TRBJ2-5; D is undetermined. Trimming pared 0 bases from V and 9 bases from J, leaving 18 bases between. Germline V lookup: CDR1 SGDLS, CDR2 YYNGEE. This CDR3 has 15 amino acids. CDR3 DNA: TGTGCCAGCAGCGTAGTGGCCCACTATTCCGAGGCCCAGTACTTC. This translates into CASSVVAHYSEAQYF.

The chain is built from TRBV29-1 and TRBJ2-7; 10 bases agree with TRBD1. The germline V gene encodes CDR1 SQVTM and CDR2 ANQGSEA. With V trimmed by 6 bases and J by 4 bases, 6 bases remained unmatched. The CDR3 totals 13 residues. The chain's CDR3 is CSVWGQGWYEQYF. DNA for the CDR3: TGCAGCGTCTGGGGACAGGGGTGGTACGAGCAGTACTTC.

This chain links TRBV12-5 with TRBJ2-3, with 12 positions matching TRBD2. CDR1 and CDR2 from the germline V gene are LGHNT and FRNRAP. V shed 4 bases, J shed 3 bases, and the junction held 5 bases outside the gene matches. The CDR3 has 16 amino acids. CDR3 coding DNA: TGTGCTAGTGGTTCTAGCGGGGGGGCCTCTACAGATACGCAGTATTTT. Translation gives CASGSSGGASTDTQYF.

V usage is TRBV4-3 and J usage is TRBJ2-1; tentative D call: TRBD2 (6 bases). Between the trimmed V and J ends, which lost 0 bases and 6 bases, there was a span of 18 bases. The CDR3 loop spans 17 amino acids. Germline CDR1 is LGHNA and CDR2 is YSLEER. The CDR3 region has the DNA TGCGCCAGCAGCCAAGATCGCCTCAGGTCCGGGGGCAATGAGCAGTTCTTC. Protein product: CASSQDRLRSGGNEQFF.

J is TRBJ1-2 and V is TRBV10-3, with D possibly matching TRBD1 (5 bases). From germline, CDR1 is ENHRY and CDR2 SYGVKD. Between the trimmed V and J ends, which lost 3 bases and 4 bases, there was a span of 9 bases. The CDR3 consists of 13 residues. The CDR3 sequence: CAISDSGFYGYTF. CDR3 DNA: TGTGCCATCAGTGACTCAGGGTTCTATGGCTACACCTTC.